This T cell receptor (beta chain) was obtained from a study of blood T cell repertoires in COVID-19 (dated by TCRdb to the early 2020s). In terms of the full investigation: The collaborator samples originated in the United States, Italy and Spain and spanned the acute and convalescent phases of COVID-19. The prospective study material was composed of cDNA or gDNA derived from T cells, B-cell-depleted T cells, or PBMCs. Deeply sampled blood TCRbeta repertoires from subjects exposed to, actively infected with, or recovered from COVID-19 were included in the dataset. The repertoires were released in a freely available public database meant as a resource for research on the immune response to SARS-CoV-2. Samples were obtained from the ongoing ImmuneRACE study (first 160 participants) and from over a thousand subjects provided by 6 global collaborators. The sample metadata nearly always contained a de-identified subject ID, COVID-19 status, age in years and sex. Where available, HLA class I and class II types were obtained from metadata supplied by the sample provider rather than from assay-based typing.

On this clone: The target of this receptor is not known. It has no much larger one-base neighbor in the sample; base qualities were not kept.

From cysteine to phenylalanine, the CDR3 is 15 amino acids long. The only DNA kept is the CDR3, 45 bases in frame from the first base. Trimming removed 2 bases from V and 5 bases from J; the gene matches leave 6 bases unexplained. The germline V gene yields SGHTA for CDR1 and FQGTGA for CDR2. TCRbeta CDR3 regions were amplified from genomic DNA using the immunoSEQ Assay, a bias-controlled multiplex PCR. As for the authors' bioinformatics: Within the assay, amplification of reference gene primers was used to estimate how many nucleated cells each sample contained. To quantify the absolute abundance of each unique TCRbeta CDR3 rearrangement, sequence reads were collapsed and filtered. Productive Simpson clonality was computed per sample as the square root of Simpson's diversity index over productive rearrangements. The clones in this table, taken by TCRdb from immuneACCESS, are in-frame only. Not every clone is retained; where verified, under half of the shortfall comes from an unresolved V gene, and the cause of the rest is unknown. V, J and clone size derive from that table, while D and trimming were established from the DNA sequence. The sample profile shows under 14,000 clones; about 85% of them were found once. More than 25% of the sample is in the top ten clones.

What the study reported, not specific to this receptor: Clinical and demographic metadata were provided uncurated, with the amount varying by source and participant.

The collaborating institutions used their own protocols to collect whole blood in K2EDTA tubes. Collaborator samples were shipped for TCRbeta analysis as frozen whole blood, isolated PBMCs, or DNA extracted from either sample type. The rearranged segments are TRBV7-3 and TRBJ2-3; the junction holds 8 bases that match TRBD1. Sequences were obtained from peripheral blood. The sequence was obtained from a man aged 25-45 years with active or convalescent COVID-19. The DNA sequence is given as TGTGCCAGCAGCTTAGTCTTCGACAGGGGAGATACGCAGTATTTT. It encodes CASSLVFDRGDTQYF.